This T cell receptor (beta chain) was sequenced in a study of cytomegalovirus exposure and HLA in healthy donors. The assay was immunoSEQ multiplex PCR, and TCRdb's table has in-frame clones only and misses some. The sample shows 90,000 to 130,000 clones, roughly 88% of them seen only once. The CDR3 totals 14 residues. Germline CDR1 is PRHDT and CDR2 is FYEKMQ (reference sequence). V lost 3 bases and J lost 5; bases outside the gene matches: 5. Sequencing was performed on PBMCs. The origin of this receptor is a woman in her late teens or twenties in good health and CMV-seronegative. The V gene is TRBV13, the J gene TRBJ2-5; 8 bases align to TRBD2. The CDR3 reads CASSLAGGYETQYF. The CDR3 DNA reads as TGTGCCAGCAGCTTGGCGGGGGGATATGAGACCCAGTACTTC.